This TCR beta chain originates from a study of immune cell composition in non-small cell lung cancer. The overall study: Tumours were mainly lung adenocarcinoma or squamous cell carcinoma.

Concerning this clone: No antigen is known for it.

Study outcomes and limitations: Tumour TCR-beta clonality showed no significant link to smoking pack-years. Roughly 82% of squamous and about 30% of adenocarcinoma cases had tumour-associated clones >0.5%.

The V gene lost 10 bases and the J gene lost 8 bases, with 24 bases spanning the gap. The germline gives CDR1 SGHDT, CDR2 YYEEEE. The CDR3 has 14 amino acids. Assay used: immunoSEQ multiplex PCR; TCRdb lists only in-frame clones, some missing. Of fewer than 2,000 clones in the sample, approximately 82% are singletons; the top ten hold 22%. Normal lung sampling was at least 3 cm from the tumour, as distant as possible. Frozen unsorted single-cell suspensions supplied the genomic DNA. The clonotype originates from a human donor with non-small cell lung cancer. Source material: non-adjacent lung tissue. V and J are TRBV5-6 and TRBJ1-2; the D is unclear. CDR3 nucleotides: TGTGCCTGGGAGAACGGGAGTTGGATCTTCGGCTACACCTTC. It translates to CAWENGSWIFGYTF.